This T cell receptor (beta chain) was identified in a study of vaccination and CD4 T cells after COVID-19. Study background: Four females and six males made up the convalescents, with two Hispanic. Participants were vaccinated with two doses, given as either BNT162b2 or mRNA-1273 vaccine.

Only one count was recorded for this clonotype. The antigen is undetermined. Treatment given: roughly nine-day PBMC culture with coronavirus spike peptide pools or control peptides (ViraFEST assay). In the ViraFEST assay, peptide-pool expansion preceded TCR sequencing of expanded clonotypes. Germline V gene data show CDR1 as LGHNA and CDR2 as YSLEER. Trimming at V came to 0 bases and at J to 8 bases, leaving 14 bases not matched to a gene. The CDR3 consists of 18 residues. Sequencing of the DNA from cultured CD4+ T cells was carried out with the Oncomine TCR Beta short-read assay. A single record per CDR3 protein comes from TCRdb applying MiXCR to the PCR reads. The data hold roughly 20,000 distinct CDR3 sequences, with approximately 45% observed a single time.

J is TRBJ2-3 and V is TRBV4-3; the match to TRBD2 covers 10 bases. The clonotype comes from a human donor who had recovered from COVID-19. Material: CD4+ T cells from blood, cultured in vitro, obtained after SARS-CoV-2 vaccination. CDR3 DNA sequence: TGCGCCAGCAGCCAAGATCTCTCGGCTAGCGGGAGCGAAGGTACGCAGTATTTT. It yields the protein CASSQDLSASGSEGTQYF.